Listed below are T cell receptor beta chains from one sample, sequenced in a study of T cells in Graves' hyperthyroidism and ophthalmopathy. TCRdb passed the multiplex PCR reads through MiXCR, listing each CDR3 protein once. Here the sample spans some 770,000 distinct CDR3 sequences, approximately 16% being singletons. The material sequenced was blood. These receptors came from a man between 18 and 29 years old with Graves' hyperthyroidism. Each CDR3 is given with its conserved first and last residue. The D gene is left open where the match is weak. For some rows the clone size is stated as once, few or many, or as a class when expanded; others skip it.

clone_size d_call j_call v_call cdr3_length cdr3_nt cdr3_aa
many - TRBJ1-5 TRBV10-3 14 TGTGCCATCAGTGAGATGGGCGGCAATCAGCCCCAGCATTTT CAISEMGGNQPQHF
- TRBD1 TRBJ1-2 TRBV4-2 16 TGTGCCAGCAGCCAAGATGGCCCCCAGGGGGGCTATGGCTACACCTTC CASSQDGPQGGYGYTF
- TRBD2 TRBJ2-2 TRBV7-3 17 TGTGCCAGCAGCTCTCCTCTAGCGGGGGAGAACACCGGGGAGCTGTTTTTT CASSSPLAGENTGELFF
- - TRBJ1-1 TRBV28 11 TGTGCCAGCAGACTATCCCGTGAAGCTTTCTTT CASRLSREAFF
many TRBD2 TRBJ2-1 TRBV28 14 TGTGCCAGCAGTCCCCCCAGACTAGCGGGTATGCAGTTCTTC CASSPPRLAGMQFF
- TRBD2 TRBJ2-1 TRBV7-3 16 TGTGCCAGCAGCCCCAGGGAAAGCGGGAGAGCTAATGAGCAGTTCTTC CASSPRESGRANEQFF
few - TRBJ2-3 TRBV9 15 TGTGCCAGCAGCCCGTCAGGGGTGAGAGGTGATACGCAGTATTTT CASSPSGVRGDTQYF
few - TRBJ2-7 TRBV28 15 TGTGCCAGCAGTCCTCTCCGACGTAAACTAGGCGAGCAGTACTTC CASSPLRRKLGEQYF
many - TRBJ1-5 TRBV6-2/TRBV6-3 15 TGTGCCAGCAGTTTGGGACCGCCTAGCAATCAGCCCCAGCATTTT CASSLGPPSNQPQHF
many - TRBJ2-1 TRBV2 12 TGTGCCAGCAGTCCCAGTATCCAGGAGCAGTTCTTC CASSPSIQEQFF
- TRBD2 TRBJ2-1 TRBV20-1 16 TGCAGTGCTAGAACCACGGGACTAGCGGGAACCGATGAGCAGTTCTTC CSARTTGLAGTDEQFF
few TRBD2 TRBJ2-1 TRBV20-1 14 TGCAGTGCCCCCCGGGGACTAGCGGTGGATGAGCAGTTCTTC CSAPRGLAVDEQFF
many - TRBJ2-5 TRBV2 11 TGTGCCAGCGGGGTTGAAGAGACCCAGTACTTC CASGVEETQYF
many - TRBJ2-7 TRBV7-9 12 TGTGCCAGCAGCCAGGATGGAAACGAGCAGTACTTC CASSQDGNEQYF
- TRBD1 TRBJ1-1 TRBV24-1 15 TGTGCCACCAGCCCAGGGACAGGGGGGAACACTGAAGCTTTCTTT CATSPGTGGNTEAFF
many - TRBJ2-1 TRBV18 13 TGTGCCAGCTCACCTGGGAGAGACAATGAGCAGTTCTTC CASSPGRDNEQFF
many - TRBJ2-5 TRBV11-3 16 TGTGCCAGCAGCTTAGAGGCAGGGTCCTACAGAGAGACCCAGTACTTC CASSLEAGSYRETQYF
many TRBD2 TRBJ2-3 TRBV18 14 TGTACCAGCGCCAGCGGGAGAACCACAGATACGCAGTATTTT CTSASGRTTDTQYF
many - TRBJ1-2 TRBV2 13 TGTGCCAGCACCCCAGGGCCCCACCGGGGCTACACCTTC CASTPGPHRGYTF
- TRBD1 TRBJ1-3 TRBV10-3 12 TGTGCCTTGGGGGACAGCAGAAACACCATATATTTT CALGDSRNTIYF
many TRBD1 TRBJ1-1 TRBV29-1 13 TGCAGCGTGACCCGGGACAGGAACACTGAAGCTTTCTTT CSVTRDRNTEAFF
- - TRBJ1-6 TRBV12-3/TRBV12-4 14 TGTGCCAGCAGTTTTATCGGGGCTGTTTCACCCCTCCACTTT CASSFIGAVSPLHF
many - TRBJ2-7 TRBV20-1 15 TGCAGTGCTAGTGACGCGGGTAGAGGCTCCTACGAGCAGTACTTC CSASDAGRGSYEQYF
- TRBD1 TRBJ2-6 TRBV7-9 18 TGTGCCAGCAGCCACCGGGACAGCATGGTTTCTGGGGCCAACGTCCTGACTTTC CASSHRDSMVSGANVLTF
- - TRBJ2-7 TRBV3-2 17 TGTGCCAGCAGCCAAGTACATCCTGGGGACTGCCCCTACGAGCAGTACTTC CASSQVHPGDCPYEQYF
many TRBD2 TRBJ2-5 TRBV7-2 17 TGTGCCAGCAGCTCAGGGGCCGGGACTAGCTACAGGGAGACCCAGTACTTC CASSSGAGTSYRETQYF
few TRBD2 TRBJ2-1 TRBV20-1 16 TGCAGTGCTAGAGAACAACTAGCGGTTACCTACAATGAGCAGTTCTTC CSAREQLAVTYNEQFF